This TCR beta chain was captured in a study of T cell responses to AZD1222 COVID-19 vaccine. Study-level findings and limits: Dominant CD4 TCR responses targeted spike regions 160-218 and 743-854. Two AZD1222 administrations were followed by greater Spike-specific TCR breadth and depth. The donor cohort was predominantly white British with a female majority, and clonal diversity may have been underestimated.

This CDR3 comprises 13 residues. Trimming took off 6 bases at V and 4 bases at J, with 12 bases between the two ends. CDR1 is MNHEY, CDR2 SVGEGT, per germline. As to this clone: The antigen remains undetermined.

Measured with immunoSEQ multiplex PCR; TCRdb has only the in-frame clones, and not every one. The data hold under 150,000 clones, with over 75% observed a single time. This TCR was sampled from an adult in good health. The starting material was peripheral blood, obtained on day 0 of MenACWY control vaccination. This chain joins TRBV6-2 or TRBV6-3 and TRBJ1-1; TRBD1 is a possible D gene (6 bases). The CDR3 reads CASSRDMFTEAFF. In DNA, the CDR3 is TGTGCCAGCAGCAGGGACATGTTCACTGAAGCTTTCTTT.